This record looks at one TCR beta chain sequence and its context. These data originate in a study of early T cells in non-severe SARS-CoV-2 infection. Tagging with unique molecular identifiers was applied to individual cDNA molecules. MiXCR, run by TCRdb on the 5' RACE reads, gives a single entry per CDR3 protein. Of 50,000 to 60,000 distinct CDR3 sequences listed, less than 9.5% were seen once; the top ten hold 3% to 4%. In germline, CDR1 is SQVTM, CDR2 ANQGSEA. V gave up 2 bases and J gave up 3 bases, with 11 bases separating them. This CDR3 has 13 residues. The chain joins TRBV29-1 to TRBJ2-7; possible D gene TRBD1, 5 bases. Material: whole blood. The sequence came from an adult who was a healthcare worker with PCR-confirmed SARS-CoV-2 infection or an uninfected control (not recorded which). The CDR3 region is CSVELSDSYEQYF. In nucleotides, the CDR3 is TGCAGCGTTGAACTATCCGACAGCTACGAGCAGTACTTC.